One sample yielded the 26 T cell receptor beta chains listed below, sequenced in a study of blood T cell repertoires in COVID-19. Profiled with immunoSEQ multiplex PCR; TCRdb holds only in-frame clones, not every one. The sample records around 97,000 clones, over 75% being singletons. The sequenced sample consisted of peripheral blood. These receptor sequences come from a human donor in a cohort sampled during active or convalescent COVID-19.

In its sample, this clone was seen a few times. The V gene is TRBV3-1 (or the pseudogene TRBV3-2), the J gene TRBJ1-1; 8 bases align to TRBD1. Losses at the gene ends were 3 bases for V and 3 bases for J; bases not matched to a gene: 6. The CDR3 spans 15 residues. Germline loops: CDR1 LGHDT, CDR2 YNNKEL (reference sequence). This CDR3 reads CASSHTQGAHTEAFF. DNA of the CDR3: TGTGCCAGCAGCCATACCCAGGGGGCCCACACTGAAGCTTTCTTT.

This chain uses TRBV19 with TRBJ1-5; TRBD1 aligns across 11 bases. Germline V gene lookup returns CDR1 LNHDA and CDR2 SQIVND (reference sequence). V dropped 4 bases and J dropped 6; count of bases not matched to a gene: 5. The CDR3 is made up of 15 amino acids. DNA for the CDR3: TGTGCCAGTAGTAGCCGGGACAGGGGGACTCAGCCCCAGCATTTT. Its protein is CASSSRDRGTQPQHF.

The chain uses TRBV3-1 (or the pseudogene TRBV3-2) and TRBJ1-6; no firm D call. CDR3 length equals 14 residues. The V end lost 7 bases, the J end lost 0 bases, and 7 bases lay between the germline ends. Per germline, CDR1 LGHDT and CDR2 YNNKEL (reference sequence). CDR3 in amino acids: CASKAVSYNSPLHF. The CDR3 bases are TGTGCCAGCAAGGCGGTCTCCTATAATTCACCCCTCCACTTT.

CDR3 sequence reads: CASSYTPGNYGYTF. The CDR3 DNA reads TGTGCCAGCAGTTACACTCCAGGGAACTATGGCTACACCTTC. The V call is TRBV6-5, the J call TRBJ1-2, with D maybe TRBD1 (5 bases). The germline CDR1 and CDR2 sequences are MNHEY and SVGAGI. V dropped 2 bases and J dropped 2 bases, with 9 bases sitting between them. This CDR3 region has 14 residues.

The rearrangement joins TRBV14 to TRBJ1-6; D ambiguous. CDR1 SGHDN and CDR2 FVKESK come from the germline V gene. The CDR3 length is 14 residues. With 1 base removed from V and 4 bases from J, the gap between germline ends came to 5 bases. The CDR3 sequence: CASSQVHYNSPLHF. The CDR3, as DNA: TGTGCCAGCAGCCAAGTACATTATAATTCACCCCTCCACTTT.

The rearrangement links TRBV25-1 to TRBJ2-3, with D uncertain. The germline V gene has CDR1 MGHDK and CDR2 SYGVNS. The V end lost 4 bases, the J end lost 1 base, and 15 bases lay between the germline ends. The CDR3 sequence is 16 residues long. CDR3 residues: CASSARPSGGTDTQYF. Here the CDR3 DNA reads TGTGCCAGCAGTGCCCGACCTAGTGGAGGCACAGATACGCAGTATTTT. Together with reference TRBV25-1 and TRBJ2-3, the CDR3 gives the full variable domain: EADIYQTPRYLVIGTGKKITLECSQTMGHDKMYWYQQDPGMELHLIHYSYGVNSTEKGDLSSESTVSRIRTEHFPLTLESARPSHTSQYLCASSARPSGGTDTQYFGPGTRLTVL.

The chain couples TRBV24-1 to TRBJ2-2, with 11 bases aligning to TRBD2. The CDR3 contains 16 residues. Unmatched junction bases numbered 4, after V lost 5 bases and J lost 3 bases. Germline loops: CDR1 KGHDR, CDR2 SFDVKD. The CDR3 reads CATSGTSGGYTGELFF. In DNA form, the CDR3 reads TGTGCCACCAGTGGAACTAGCGGGGGTTACACCGGGGAGCTGTTTTTT.

The chain employs TRBV9 and TRBJ1-3; 9 bases map to TRBD1. Trimming at V came to 7 bases and at J to 4 bases, leaving 3 bases not matched to a gene. Germline loops: CDR1 SGDLS, CDR2 YYNGEE. This CDR3 has 13 residues. Written as DNA, the CDR3 is TGTGCCAGCTCACAGGGGGCGGGAAACACCATATATTTT. This sequence encodes CASSQGAGNTIYF.

The rearrangement uses TRBV7-9 and TRBJ2-5, with 13 nucleotides matching TRBD2. This CDR3 spans 18 amino acids. Germline lookup yields CDR1 SEHNR and CDR2 FQNEAQ (reference sequence). V lost 2 bases and J lost 1; bases outside the gene matches: 7. The CDR3 is CASSLPGLAGYFQETQYF. The CDR3 coding sequence is TGTGCCAGCAGCTTACCGGGACTAGCGGGGTATTTCCAAGAGACCCAGTACTTC.

This chain joins TRBV11-3 and TRBJ2-5; 9 bases are a match to TRBD1. Germline trimming cut 4 bases from V and 4 bases from J; bases unmatched to any gene: 7. The CDR3 totals 15 residues. Per the germline V gene, CDR1 is SGHNT and CDR2 is YENEEA. CDR3 sequence reads: CASSWRDREGETQYF. The CDR3, as DNA: TGTGCCAGCAGCTGGCGGGACAGGGAGGGAGAGACCCAGTACTTC.

The rearrangement joins TRBV28 to TRBJ1-3; D is undetermined. The germline V gene encodes CDR1 MDHEN and CDR2 SYDVKM. Between the trimmed V and J ends, which lost 2 bases and 4 bases, there was a span of 9 bases. This CDR3 has 14 amino acids. Here the CDR3 reads CASSLDIPGNTIYF. The CDR3 region has the DNA TGTGCCAGCAGTTTAGACATTCCCGGAAACACCATATATTTT.

The chain employs TRBV18 and TRBJ2-5; a possible D gene is TRBD1 (5 bases). Germline V gene sequence: CDR1 KGHSH, CDR2 LQKENI. The CDR3 is 14 residues long. V was cut by 3 bases and J by 1 base, with 9 bases left in between. Here the CDR3 DNA reads TGTGCCAGCTCACCGGGGCAGGGCCAAGAGACCCAGTACTTC. Translation: CASSPGQGQETQYF.

The rearrangement uses TRBV7-9 and TRBJ1-1; no definite D call. The germline gives CDR1 SEHNR, CDR2 FQNEAQ (reference sequence). This CDR3 is 13 amino acids long. V was trimmed by 5 bases and J by 3 bases, leaving 10 bases between them. In DNA form, the CDR3 reads TGTGCCAGCAGCCGACACGGGGACACTGAAGCTTTCTTT. It encodes CASSRHGDTEAFF.

The rearrangement joins TRBV6-5 to TRBJ2-1; tentative D call: TRBD2 (7 bases). Germline V CDR1 and CDR2: MNHEY, SVGAGI. The CDR3 spans 16 residues. Trimming stripped 0 bases from V and 3 bases from J, with 12 bases between. The CDR3 protein is CASSYSTGLDYNEQFF. The CDR3 region has the DNA TGTGCCAGCAGTTACTCGACAGGACTAGACTACAATGAGCAGTTCTTC.

The rearrangement links TRBV5-6 to TRBJ2-3; no clear D. The ends were cut back, 1 base at V and 5 bases at J, with 5 bases in the middle. The germline gives CDR1 SGHDT, CDR2 YYEEEE. This CDR3 contains 12 residues. CDR3 amino acids: CASSLREDTQYF. CDR3 in DNA: TGTGCCAGCAGCTTGAGAGAAGATACGCAGTATTTT.

This sequence joins TRBV9 and TRBJ2-2; D might be TRBD2 (6 bases). V was shortened by 2 bases and J by 1 base, with 9 bases between the two germline ends. CDR3 length: 15 amino acids. From germline, CDR1 is SGDLS and CDR2 YYNGEE. CDR3 bases: TGTGCCAGCAGCGTGTTCGGGGGGAACACCGGGGAGCTGTTTTTT. This sequence encodes CASSVFGGNTGELFF.

This chain uses TRBV7-2 with TRBJ1-4, with TRBD1 as a possible D gene (5 bases). Germline lookup yields CDR1 SGHTA and CDR2 FQGNSA. The CDR3 is made up of 14 amino acids. Trimming removed 5 bases at V and 7 bases at J, with 14 bases between. CDR3 sequence: CASSTGGVGEKLFF. The DNA for the CDR3 is TGTGCCAGCAGCACAGGAGGGGTGGGTGAAAAACTGTTTTTT.

The chain links TRBV29-1 to TRBJ1-1; maybe TRBD1 (5 bases). The CDR3 spans 11 residues. The V gene lost 7 bases and the J gene lost 3 bases, with 9 bases spanning the gap. Germline V CDR1 and CDR2: SQVTM, ANQGSEA. The CDR3 bases are TGCAGCGGGGGGAGGGACACTGAAGCTTTCTTT. Protein sequence: CSGGRDTEAFF. Looking up the rest from reference TRBV29-1 and TRBJ1-1 gives the full variable domain: SAVISQKPSRDICQRGTSLTIQCQVDSQVTMMFWYRQQPGQSLTLIATANQGSEATYESGFVIDKFPISRPNLTFSTLTVSNMSPEDSSIYLCSGGRDTEAFFGQGTRLTVV.

V is TRBV10-1 and J is TRBJ1-5; D is perhaps TRBD1 (6 bases). Germline-derived CDR1 and CDR2 are WNHNN and SYGVQD (reference sequence). The CDR3 extends over 13 amino acids. V was clipped by 1 base and J by 7 bases, with 8 bases between them. This CDR3 is CASSEYRVQPQHF. The CDR3 DNA is TGCGCCAGCAGTGAGTACAGGGTCCAGCCCCAGCATTTT.

The chain is built from TRBV11-3 and TRBJ1-4; tentatively, D is TRBD1 (6 bases). Trimming left V 5 bases short and J 3 bases short, with 13 bases between. Germline assignment: CDR1 SGHNT and CDR2 YENEEA. The CDR3 runs to 15 residues. CDR3 amino acids: CASSRGGSSNEKLFF. The CDR3 DNA is TGTGCCAGCAGCAGGGGGGGGTCGTCTAATGAAAAACTGTTTTTT. The whole variable domain, remainder taken from reference TRBV11-3 and TRBJ1-4, is EAGVVQSPRYKIIEKKQPVAFWCNPISGHNTLYWYLQNLGQGPELLIRYENEEAVDDSQLPKDRFSAERLKGVDSTLKIQPAELGDSAVYLCASSRGGSSNEKLFFGSGTQLSVL.

This chain links TRBV2 with TRBJ2-7; maybe TRBD1 (5 bases). V shed 6 bases and J shed 7 bases, with 10 bases lying between them. The CDR3 runs 11 residues. The germline V gene encodes CDR1 SNHLY and CDR2 FYNNEI. The CDR3 region has the DNA TGTGCCAGCAGCCAGACAGTTGAGCAGTACTTC. It is translated as CASSQTVEQYF.

V usage is TRBV29-1 and J usage is TRBJ1-2; a possible D gene is TRBD1 (5 bases). CDR3 length equals 12 residues. V was cut by 2 bases and J by 8 bases, with 12 bases left in between. Germline V CDR1 and CDR2: SQVTM, ANQGSEA. This CDR3 reads CSVERQGTGYTF. CDR3 coding DNA: TGCAGCGTTGAAAGGCAGGGTACCGGCTACACCTTC.

The chain carries TRBV3-1 (or the pseudogene TRBV3-2) and TRBJ2-7, with 7 positions matching TRBD2. In germline, CDR1 is LGHDT, CDR2 YNNKEL (reference sequence). V lost 3 bases to trimming and J lost 5 bases; unmatched junction nucleotides: 7. This CDR3 comprises 14 residues. The CDR3 coding sequence is TGTGCCAGCAGCCACGGCAGCGGGGCGCACGAGCAGTACTTC. This sequence encodes CASSHGSGAHEQYF.

This clone was found a few times. The rearrangement links TRBV19 to TRBJ1-4; 7 nucleotides agree with TRBD1. This CDR3 is built from 18 residues. Trimming cost V 4 bases and J 8 bases; bases outside gene matches: 19. Per germline, CDR1 LNHDA and CDR2 SQIVND (reference sequence). CDR3 sequence (DNA): TGTGCCAGTAGTACCTCCGAGGACAGGAAGGGATACAACGAAAAACTGTTTTTT. It encodes CASSTSEDRKGYNEKLFF.

The rearrangement uses TRBV7-2 and TRBJ2-2; TRBD1 matches 7 bases. J lost 5 bases, V lost 5 bases, and 5 bases had no gene match. The CDR3 spans 14 residues. Germline-derived CDR1 and CDR2 are SGHTA and FQGNSA. The DNA for the CDR3 is TGTGCCAGCAGCCAAGACAGGGTAACCGGGGAGCTGTTTTTT. Its protein is CASSQDRVTGELFF. The entire variable domain, with the rest obtained from reference TRBV7-2 and TRBJ2-2, is as follows: GAGVSQSPSNKVTEKGKDVELRCDPISGHTALYWYRQSLGQGLEFLIYFQGNSAPDKSGLPSDRFSAERTGGSVSTLTIQRTQQEDSAVYLCASSQDRVTGELFFGEGSRLTVL.

The genes are TRBV24-1 and TRBJ1-5; 8 bases line up with TRBD1. This CDR3 comprises 16 residues. Trimming removed 4 bases from V and 2 bases from J; junction bases left unmatched: 6. Germline V gives CDR1 KGHDR, CDR2 SFDVKD. The CDR3 DNA is TGTGCCACCAGTGAACCAGGGGGCGCGGGCAATCAGCCCCAGCATTTT. This codes for CATSEPGGAGNQPQHF.